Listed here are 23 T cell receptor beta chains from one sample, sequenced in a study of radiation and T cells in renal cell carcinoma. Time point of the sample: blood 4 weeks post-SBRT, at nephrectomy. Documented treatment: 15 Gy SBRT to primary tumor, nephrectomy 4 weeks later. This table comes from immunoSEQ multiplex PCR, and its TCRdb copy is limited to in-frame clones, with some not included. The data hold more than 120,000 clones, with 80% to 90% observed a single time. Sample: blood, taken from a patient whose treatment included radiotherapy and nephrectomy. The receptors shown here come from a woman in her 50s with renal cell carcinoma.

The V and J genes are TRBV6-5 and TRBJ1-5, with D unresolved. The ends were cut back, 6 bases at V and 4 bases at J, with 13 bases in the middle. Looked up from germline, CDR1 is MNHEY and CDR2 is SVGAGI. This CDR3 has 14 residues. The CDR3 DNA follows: TGTGCCAGCAGGGGCGGACTGAGGAATCAGCCCCAGCATTTT. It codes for CASRGGLRNQPQHF.

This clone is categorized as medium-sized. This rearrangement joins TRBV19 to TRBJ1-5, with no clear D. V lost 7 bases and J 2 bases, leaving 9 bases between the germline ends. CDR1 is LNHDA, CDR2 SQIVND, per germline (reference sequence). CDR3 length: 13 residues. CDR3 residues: CASTMGGNQPQHF. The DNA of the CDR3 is TGTGCCAGTACCATGGGAGGCAATCAGCCCCAGCATTTT.

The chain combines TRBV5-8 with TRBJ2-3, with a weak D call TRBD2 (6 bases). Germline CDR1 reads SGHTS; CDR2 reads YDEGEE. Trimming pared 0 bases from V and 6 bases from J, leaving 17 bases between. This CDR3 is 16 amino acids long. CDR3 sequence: CASSLGSTGVGDTQYF. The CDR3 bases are TGTGCCAGCAGCTTGGGTTCGACGGGAGTGGGGGATACGCAGTATTTT.

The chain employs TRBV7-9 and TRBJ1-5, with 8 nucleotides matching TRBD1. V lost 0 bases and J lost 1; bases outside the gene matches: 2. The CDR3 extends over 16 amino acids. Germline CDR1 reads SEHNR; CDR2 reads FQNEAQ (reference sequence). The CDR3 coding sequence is TGTGCCAGCAGCTTAGCCCAGGGGGCGAGCAATCAGCCCCAGCATTTT. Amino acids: CASSLAQGASNQPQHF.

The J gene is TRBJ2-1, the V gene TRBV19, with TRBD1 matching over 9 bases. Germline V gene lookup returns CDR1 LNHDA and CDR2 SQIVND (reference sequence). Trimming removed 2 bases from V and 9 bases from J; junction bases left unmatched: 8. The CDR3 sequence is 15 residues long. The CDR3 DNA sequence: TGTGCCAGTAGTATAAGGGGGACAGGGCCCAGTGAGCAGTTCTTC. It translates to CASSIRGTGPSEQFF.

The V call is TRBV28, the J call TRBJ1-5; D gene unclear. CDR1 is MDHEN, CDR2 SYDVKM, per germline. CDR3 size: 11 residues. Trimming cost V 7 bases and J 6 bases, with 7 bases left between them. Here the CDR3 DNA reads TGTGCCAGCACCTCGGGTCAGCCCCAGCATTTT. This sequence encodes CASTSGQPQHF.

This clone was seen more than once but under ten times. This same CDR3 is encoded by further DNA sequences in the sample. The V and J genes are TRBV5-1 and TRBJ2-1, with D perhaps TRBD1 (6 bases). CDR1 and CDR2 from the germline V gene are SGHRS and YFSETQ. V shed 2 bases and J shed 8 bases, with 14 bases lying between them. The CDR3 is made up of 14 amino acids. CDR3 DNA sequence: TGCGCCAGCAGCTTATTGGGGGCGCGGGATGAGCAGTTCTTC. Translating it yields CASSLLGARDEQFF.

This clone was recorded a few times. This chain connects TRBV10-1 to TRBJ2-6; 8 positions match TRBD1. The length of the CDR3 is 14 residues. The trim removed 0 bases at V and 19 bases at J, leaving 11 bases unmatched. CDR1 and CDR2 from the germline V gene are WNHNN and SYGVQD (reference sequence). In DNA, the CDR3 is TGCGCCAGCAGTGAGTCGAGTGCAGGCAGGGGGCTTACTTTC. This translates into CASSESSAGRGLTF.

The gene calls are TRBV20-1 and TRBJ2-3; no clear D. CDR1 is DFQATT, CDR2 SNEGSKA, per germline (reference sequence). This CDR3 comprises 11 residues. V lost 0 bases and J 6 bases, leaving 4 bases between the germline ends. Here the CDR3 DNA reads TGCAGTGCTAGAGAGTGGGATACGCAGTATTTT. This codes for CSAREWDTQYF.

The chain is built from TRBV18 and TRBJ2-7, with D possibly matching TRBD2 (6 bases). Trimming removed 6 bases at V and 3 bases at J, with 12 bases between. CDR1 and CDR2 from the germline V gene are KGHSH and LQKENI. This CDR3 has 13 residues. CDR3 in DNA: TGTGCCAGCTCGCCCCGGGGAGGCTACGAGCAGTACTTC. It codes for CASSPRGGYEQYF.

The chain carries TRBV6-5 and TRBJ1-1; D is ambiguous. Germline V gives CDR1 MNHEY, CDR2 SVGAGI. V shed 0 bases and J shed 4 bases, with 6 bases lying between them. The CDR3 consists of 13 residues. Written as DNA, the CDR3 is TGTGCCAGCAGTTACTCGAGATTCACTGAAGCTTTCTTT. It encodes CASSYSRFTEAFF.

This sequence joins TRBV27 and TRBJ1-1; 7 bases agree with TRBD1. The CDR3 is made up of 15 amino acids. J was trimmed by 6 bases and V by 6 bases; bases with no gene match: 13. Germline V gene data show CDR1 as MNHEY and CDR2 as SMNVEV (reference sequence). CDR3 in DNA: TGTGCCAGCAGGGGACAGCCCAAGGGGGTGCCTGAAGCTTTCTTT. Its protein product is CASRGQPKGVPEAFF.

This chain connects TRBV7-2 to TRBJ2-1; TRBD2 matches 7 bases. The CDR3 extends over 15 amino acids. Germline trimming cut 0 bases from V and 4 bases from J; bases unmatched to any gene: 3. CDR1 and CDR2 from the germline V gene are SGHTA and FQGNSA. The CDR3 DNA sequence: TGTGCCAGCAGCTTAGCCAGCGGGGAATACAATGAGCAGTTCTTC. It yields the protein CASSLASGEYNEQFF.

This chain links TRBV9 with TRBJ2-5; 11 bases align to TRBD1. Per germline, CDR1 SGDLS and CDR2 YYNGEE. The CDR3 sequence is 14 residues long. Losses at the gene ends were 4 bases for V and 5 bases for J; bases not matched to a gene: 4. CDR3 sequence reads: CASSPGTGGETQYF. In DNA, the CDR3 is TGTGCCAGCAGCCCAGGGACAGGGGGGGAGACCCAGTACTTC.

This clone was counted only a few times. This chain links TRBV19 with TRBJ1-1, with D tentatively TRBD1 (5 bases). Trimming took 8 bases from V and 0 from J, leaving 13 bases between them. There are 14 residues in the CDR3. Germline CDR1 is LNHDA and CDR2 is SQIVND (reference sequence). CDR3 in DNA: TGTGCCAGTGGTGGTACAGGAATGAACACTGAAGCTTTCTTT. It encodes CASGGTGMNTEAFF. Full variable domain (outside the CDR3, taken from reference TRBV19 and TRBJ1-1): DGGITQSPKYLFRKEGQNVTLSCEQNLNHDAMYWYRQDPGQGLRLIYYSQIVNDFQKGDIAEGYSVSREKKESFPLTVTSAQKNPTAFYLCASGGTGMNTEAFFGQGTRLTVV.

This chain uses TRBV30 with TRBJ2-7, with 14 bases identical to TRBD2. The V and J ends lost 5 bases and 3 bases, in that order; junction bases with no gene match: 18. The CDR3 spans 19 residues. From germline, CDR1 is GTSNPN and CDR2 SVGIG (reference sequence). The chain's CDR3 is CAWEGVGTSGGPDGYEQYF. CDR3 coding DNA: TGTGCCTGGGAAGGGGTCGGGACTAGCGGGGGCCCCGACGGCTACGAGCAGTACTTC.

CDR3 DNA: TGTGCCAGCAGTTACTTTACAGGGGGGGAGACCCAGTACTTC. Its translation: CASSYFTGGETQYF. This chain connects TRBV6-6 to TRBJ2-5; 8 bases fit TRBD1. V lost 1 base and J lost 5; bases outside the gene matches: 3. CDR1 and CDR2 (germline): MNHNY, SVGAGI (reference sequence). The CDR3 extends over 14 amino acids.

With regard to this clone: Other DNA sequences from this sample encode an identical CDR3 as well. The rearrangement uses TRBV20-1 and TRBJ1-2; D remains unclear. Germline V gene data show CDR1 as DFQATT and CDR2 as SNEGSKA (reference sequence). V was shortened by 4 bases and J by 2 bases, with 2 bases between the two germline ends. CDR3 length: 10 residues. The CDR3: CSATNYGYTF. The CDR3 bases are TGCAGTGCTACCAACTATGGCTACACCTTC.

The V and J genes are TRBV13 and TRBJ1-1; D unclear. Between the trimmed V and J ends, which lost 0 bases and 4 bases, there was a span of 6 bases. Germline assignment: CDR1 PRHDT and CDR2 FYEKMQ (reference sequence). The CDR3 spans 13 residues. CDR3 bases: TGTGCCAGCAGCTTAGGGGTAGGCACTGAAGCTTTCTTT. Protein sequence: CASSLGVGTEAFF. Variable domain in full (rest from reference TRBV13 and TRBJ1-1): AAGVIQSPRHLIKEKRETATLKCYPIPRHDTVYWYQQGPGQDPQFLISFYEKMQSDKGSIPDRFSAQQFSDYHSELNMSSLELGDSALYFCASSLGVGTEAFFGQGTRLTVV.

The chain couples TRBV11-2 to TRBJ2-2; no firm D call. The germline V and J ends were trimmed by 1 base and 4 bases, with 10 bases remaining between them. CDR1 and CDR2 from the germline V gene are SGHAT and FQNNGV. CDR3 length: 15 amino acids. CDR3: CASSLVSGLTGELFF. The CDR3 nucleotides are TGTGCCAGCAGCTTAGTTTCTGGGCTCACCGGGGAGCTGTTTTTT.

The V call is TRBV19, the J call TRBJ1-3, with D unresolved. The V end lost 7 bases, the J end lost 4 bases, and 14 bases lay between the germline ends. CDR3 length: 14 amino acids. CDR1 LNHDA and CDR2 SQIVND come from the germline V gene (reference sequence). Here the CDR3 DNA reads TGTGCCAGTATGGGTGCCGAGTTCGGAAACACCATATATTTT. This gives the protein CASMGAEFGNTIYF.

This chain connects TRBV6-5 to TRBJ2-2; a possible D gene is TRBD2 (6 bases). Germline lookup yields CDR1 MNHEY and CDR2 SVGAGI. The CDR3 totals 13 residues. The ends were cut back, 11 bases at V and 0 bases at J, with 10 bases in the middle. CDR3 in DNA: TGTGCCTCGGGGAGGTCGAACACCGGGGAGCTGTTTTTT. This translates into CASGRSNTGELFF.

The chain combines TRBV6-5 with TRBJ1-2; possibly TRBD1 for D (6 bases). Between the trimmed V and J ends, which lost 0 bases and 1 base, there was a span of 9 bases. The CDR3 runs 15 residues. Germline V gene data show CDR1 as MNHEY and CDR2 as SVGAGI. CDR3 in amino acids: CASSYSGQLNYGYTF. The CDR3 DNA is TGTGCCAGCAGTTACTCAGGACAGCTTAACTATGGCTACACCTTC.